The 5 T cell receptor beta chains below come from one sample, sequenced in a study of OX40 agonist ivuxolimab in advanced cancers. The protocol was immunoSEQ multiplex PCR, while the TCRdb copy is restricted to in-frame clones and leaves out a portion. The sample lists roughly 90,000 clones, around nine tenths occurring once. The material was CD4+ or CD8+ T cells sorted from blood, obtained in a trial of the OX40 agonist ivuxolimab. Every receptor here comes from an adult with an advanced solid tumor such as melanoma, head and neck, liver or kidney cancer.

CDR3 nucleotide sequence: TGCAGCGTTGAGGGTTCGGGGGGACGCGAGCAGTACTTC. Amino acid sequence: CSVEGSGGREQYF. V gene TRBV29-1 combines with J gene TRBJ2-7, with TRBD2 identical over 7 bases. The J segment lost 6 bases and the V segment lost 3 bases, leaving 8 bases of the junction unmatched. Germline values: CDR1 SQVTM, CDR2 ANQGSEA. This CDR3 is 13 amino acids long.

The chain couples TRBV4-3 to TRBJ2-7, with D uncertain. The CDR3 sequence is 15 residues long. Germline assignment: CDR1 LGHNA and CDR2 YSLEER. Trimming removed 3 bases from V and 1 base from J, with 13 bases in between. The CDR3 bases are TGCGCCAGCAGCCAGGAAGACGGTCAGTCCTACGAGCAGTACTTC. It codes for CASSQEDGQSYEQYF.

The rearrangement joins TRBV11-2 to TRBJ2-3, with D possibly called TRBD1 or TRBD2 (7 bases each). CDR3 length: 15 amino acids. Trimming took off 4 bases at V and 2 bases at J, with 13 bases between the two ends. CDR1 SGHAT and CDR2 FQNNGV come from the germline V gene. CDR3 amino acids: CASSSGGLITDTQYF. CDR3 DNA: TGTGCCAGCAGCTCAGGGGGACTAATCACAGATACGCAGTATTTT.

This clone showed up just a few times. The gene calls are TRBV28 and TRBJ1-6; D is ambiguous. Per germline, CDR1 MDHEN and CDR2 SYDVKM. The CDR3 loop spans 12 amino acids. V lost 7 bases, J lost 7 bases, and 8 bases lay in between. CDR3 sequence: CASTSVNSPLHF. CDR3 sequence (DNA): TGTGCCAGCACCTCGGTCAATTCACCCCTCCACTTT. Complete variable domain (other parts from reference TRBV28 and TRBJ1-6): DVKVTQSSRYLVKRTGEKVFLECVQDMDHENMFWYRQDPGLGLRLIYFSYDVKMKEKGDIPEGYSVSREKKERFSLILESASTNQTSMYLCASTSVNSPLHFGNGTRLTVT.

This chain links TRBV28 with TRBJ2-3; no reliable D call. Germline V gene data show CDR1 as MDHEN and CDR2 as SYDVKM. CDR3 length equals 13 residues. Trimming pared 5 bases from V and 3 bases from J, leaving 9 bases between. Here the CDR3 DNA reads TGTGCCAGCAGTCCCCGACAAACAGATACGCAGTATTTT. Residues: CASSPRQTDTQYF.